Presented here are 10 T cell receptor beta chains from one specimen sequenced in a study of brain T cells in children with intractable seizures. Data came from immunoSEQ multiplex PCR; TCRdb stores just in-frame clones and leaves some out. The sample holds about 80,000 clones, about 90% seen once. Sequenced here: peripheral blood, sampled at surgery. These TCRs come from a girl aged 2-10 years with Rasmussen encephalitis and intractable seizures.

This chain uses TRBV29-1 with TRBJ2-7, with D possibly matching TRBD2 (5 bases). The germline gives CDR1 SQVTM, CDR2 ANQGSEA. CDR3 size: 12 residues. Trimming shortened V by 4 bases and J by 2 bases, and 9 bases separated the two germline ends. CDR3 in DNA: TGCAGCGTTGTGGACTTCACCTACGAGCAGTACTTC. Protein: CSVVDFTYEQYF.

This clone was seen just once. The chain has TRBV18 and TRBJ1-4; a weak D match, TRBD1 (5 bases). Germline V gene data show CDR1 as KGHSH and CDR2 as LQKENI. The CDR3 runs 15 residues. The V end was cut by 3 bases, the J end by 8 bases, with 16 bases between. The CDR3 here is CASSPPGTEAEKLFF. The CDR3 DNA follows: TGTGCCAGCTCACCCCCAGGGACCGAGGCCGAAAAACTGTTTTTT.

V gene TRBV28 combines with J gene TRBJ1-5; perhaps TRBD1 as D (6 bases). The CDR3 runs to 15 residues. CDR1 and CDR2 from the germline V gene are MDHEN and SYDVKM. The V and J ends lost 7 bases and 9 bases respectively, with 22 bases between them. The CDR3 loop reads CASTSLEKGGMPQHF. In nucleotides, the CDR3 is TGTGCCAGCACCTCACTTGAGAAGGGGGGGATGCCCCAGCATTTT.

This chain joins TRBV5-8 and TRBJ1-3, with D hard to call. CDR3 length: 13 residues. Germline V gene lookup returns CDR1 SGHTS and CDR2 YDEGEE. Trimming shortened V by 4 bases and J by 2 bases, and 7 bases separated the two germline ends. The CDR3 reads CASSIPPGNTIYF. The CDR3 DNA is TGTGCCAGCAGCATCCCTCCTGGAAACACCATATATTTT.

The CDR3 loop is CASSPGHLGTIYF. The DNA for the CDR3 is TGTGCCAGCAGTCCCGGACATCTCGGCACCATATATTTT. V usage is TRBV27 and J usage is TRBJ1-3, with TRBD1 as a possible D gene (5 bases). CDR3 size: 13 residues. V lost 5 bases, J lost 9 bases, and 14 bases lay in between. Germline CDR1 and CDR2: MNHEY and SMNVEV (reference sequence).

V gene TRBV7-7 combines with J gene TRBJ2-3, with D possibly called TRBD1 or TRBD2 (7 bases each). The CDR3 covers 15 residues. V lost 5 bases and J 2 bases, leaving 14 bases between the germline ends. Germline values: CDR1 SSHAT, CDR2 FNYEAQ (reference sequence). The CDR3 spells CASSARGGVTDTQYF. The CDR3 DNA follows: TGTGCCAGCAGCGCCAGGGGGGGGGTCACAGATACGCAGTATTTT.

This clone was observed once. Here the CDR3 reads CASSLAPGQVRYNQPQHF. CDR3 sequence (DNA): TGTGCCAGCAGCTTGGCTCCGGGACAGGTTCGATACAATCAGCCCCAGCATTTT. V and J are TRBV5-4 and TRBJ1-5, with 8 positions matching TRBD1. CDR1 and CDR2 (germline): SGHNT, YYREEE (reference sequence). The CDR3 spans 18 residues. Germline trimming cut 0 bases from V and 3 bases from J; bases unmatched to any gene: 11.

This clone was detected only once. The rearrangement links TRBV23-1 to TRBJ2-2; 12 bases line up with TRBD2. TRBV23-1 counts as an open reading frame of uncertain function. This CDR3 region has 19 residues. J was trimmed by 9 bases and V by 4 bases; bases with no gene match: 18. CDR3 coding DNA: TGCGCCAGCAGTCCCCCCCCTGTCTCTAGCGGGGGGGCTTCCTGGGAGCTGTTTTTT. It translates to CASSPPPVSSGGASWELFF.

V gene TRBV7-3 combines with J gene TRBJ2-5; 7 bases agree with TRBD1. The ends lost 4 bases at V and 1 base at J; junction bases unmatched: 6. CDR1 SGHTA and CDR2 FQGTGA come from the germline V gene. The CDR3 has 15 residues. CDR3 sequence: CASSSGGQLQETQYF. The CDR3 DNA reads as TGTGCCAGCAGCTCAGGGGGACAGCTCCAAGAGACCCAGTACTTC.

This chain connects TRBV10-1 to TRBJ2-7; the D gene is possibly TRBD2 (5 bases). The germline V and J ends were trimmed by 8 bases and 3 bases, with 20 bases remaining between them. The CDR3 is 15 amino acids. CDR1 and CDR2 from the germline V gene are WNHNN and SYGVQD (reference sequence). The CDR3 loop is CASSPSRGLNYEQYF. CDR3 in DNA: TGCGCCAGCTCCCCCTCCCGGGGATTGAACTACGAGCAGTACTTC.